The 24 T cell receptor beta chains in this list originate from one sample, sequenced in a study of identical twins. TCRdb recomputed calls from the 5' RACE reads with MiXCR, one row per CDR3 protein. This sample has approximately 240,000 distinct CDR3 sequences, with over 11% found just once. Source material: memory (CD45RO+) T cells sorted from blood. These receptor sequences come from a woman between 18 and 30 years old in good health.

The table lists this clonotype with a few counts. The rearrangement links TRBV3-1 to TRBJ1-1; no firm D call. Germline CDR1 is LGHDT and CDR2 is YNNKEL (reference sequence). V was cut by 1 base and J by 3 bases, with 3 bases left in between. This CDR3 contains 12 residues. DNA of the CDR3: TGTGCCAGCAGCCAAGGGTACACTGAAGCTTTCTTT. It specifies CASSQGYTEAFF.

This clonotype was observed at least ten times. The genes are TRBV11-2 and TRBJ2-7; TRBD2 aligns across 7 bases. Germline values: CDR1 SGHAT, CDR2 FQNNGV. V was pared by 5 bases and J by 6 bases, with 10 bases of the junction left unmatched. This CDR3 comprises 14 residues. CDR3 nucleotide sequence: TGTGCCAGCAGCCCTAGACTAGCCGGCGGCGAGCAGTACTTC. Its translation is CASSPRLAGGEQYF.

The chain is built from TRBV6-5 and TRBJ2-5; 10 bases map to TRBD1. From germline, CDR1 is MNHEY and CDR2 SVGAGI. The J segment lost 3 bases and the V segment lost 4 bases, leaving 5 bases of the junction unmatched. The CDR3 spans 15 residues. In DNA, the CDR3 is TGTGCCAGCAGTTCCTCCGGGACAGGGGAAGAGACCCAGTACTTC. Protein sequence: CASSSSGTGEETQYF.

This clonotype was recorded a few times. DNA for the CDR3: TGTGCCAGCAGTTTCCTCGGCGCCTCAGCTTTCTTT. Its translation is CASSFLGASAFF. This chain connects TRBV12-3 or TRBV12-4 to TRBJ1-1; no definite D call. This CDR3 has 12 amino acids. V was shortened by 3 bases and J by 10 bases, with 12 bases between the two germline ends.

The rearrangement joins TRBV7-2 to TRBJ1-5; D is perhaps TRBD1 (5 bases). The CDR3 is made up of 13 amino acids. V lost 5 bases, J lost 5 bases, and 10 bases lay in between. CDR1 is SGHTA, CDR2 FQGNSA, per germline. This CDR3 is CASSRTGDQPQHF. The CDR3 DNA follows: TGTGCCAGCAGCCGTACGGGGGATCAGCCCCAGCATTTT.

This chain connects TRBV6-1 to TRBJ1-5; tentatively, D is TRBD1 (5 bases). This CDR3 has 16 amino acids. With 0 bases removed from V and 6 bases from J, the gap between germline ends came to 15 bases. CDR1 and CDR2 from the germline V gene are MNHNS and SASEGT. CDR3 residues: CASSEAGGGGGQPQHF. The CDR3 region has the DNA TGTGCCAGCAGTGAAGCCGGCGGGGGAGGTGGTCAGCCCCAGCATTTT.

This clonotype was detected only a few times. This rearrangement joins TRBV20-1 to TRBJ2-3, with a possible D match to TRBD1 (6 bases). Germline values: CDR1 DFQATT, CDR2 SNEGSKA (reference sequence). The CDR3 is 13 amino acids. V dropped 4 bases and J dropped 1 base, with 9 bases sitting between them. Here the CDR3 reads CSATDRRTDTQYF. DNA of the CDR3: TGCAGTGCTACCGACAGGCGCACAGATACGCAGTATTTT.

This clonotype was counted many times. CDR3 residues: CASSRQQVEETQYF. The CDR3 nucleotides read TGTGCCAGCAGTAGACAGCAAGTTGAAGAGACCCAGTACTTC. V usage is TRBV6-5 and J usage is TRBJ2-5; D is possibly TRBD1 (5 bases). The CDR3 is made up of 14 amino acids. Looked up from germline, CDR1 is MNHEY and CDR2 is SVGAGI. Trimming took off 5 bases at V and 3 bases at J, with 13 bases between the two ends.

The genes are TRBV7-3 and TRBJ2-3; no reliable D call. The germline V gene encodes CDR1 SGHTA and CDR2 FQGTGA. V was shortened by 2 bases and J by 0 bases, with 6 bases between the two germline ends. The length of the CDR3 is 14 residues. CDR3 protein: CASSLEFSTDTQYF. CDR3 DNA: TGTGCCAGCAGCTTAGAGTTTAGCACAGATACGCAGTATTTT.

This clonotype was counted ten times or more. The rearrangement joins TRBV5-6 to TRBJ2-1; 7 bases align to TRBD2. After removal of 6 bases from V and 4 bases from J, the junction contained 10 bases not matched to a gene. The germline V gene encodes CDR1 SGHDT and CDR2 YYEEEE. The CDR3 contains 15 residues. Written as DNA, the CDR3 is TGTGCCAGCACCCTTCCAGGCGGGAGTTACAATGAGCAGTTCTTC. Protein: CASTLPGGSYNEQFF.

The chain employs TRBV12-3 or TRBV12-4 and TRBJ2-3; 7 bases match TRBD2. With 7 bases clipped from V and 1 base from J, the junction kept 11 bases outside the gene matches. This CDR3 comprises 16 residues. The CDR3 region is CASTTSGTIRTDTQYF. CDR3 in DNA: TGTGCCAGCACCACCTCCGGGACTATCCGCACAGATACGCAGTATTTT.

CDR3 DNA sequence: TGTGCCACCTACGTATACCCCAACACTGAAGCTTTCTTT. Its translation is CATYVYPNTEAFF. V is TRBV6-2 or TRBV6-3 and J is TRBJ1-1, with no clear D. There are 13 residues in the CDR3. CDR1 and CDR2 (germline): MNHEY, SVGEGT. Deletions cut 10 bases from V and 2 bases from J, with 14 bases between.

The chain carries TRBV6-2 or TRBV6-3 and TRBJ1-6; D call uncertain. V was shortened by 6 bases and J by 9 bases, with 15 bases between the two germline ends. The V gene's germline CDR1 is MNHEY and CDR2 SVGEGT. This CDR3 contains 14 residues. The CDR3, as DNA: TGTGCCAGCAGCTCGGGCACGACCGGTTCACCCCTCCACTTT. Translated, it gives CASSSGTTGSPLHF.

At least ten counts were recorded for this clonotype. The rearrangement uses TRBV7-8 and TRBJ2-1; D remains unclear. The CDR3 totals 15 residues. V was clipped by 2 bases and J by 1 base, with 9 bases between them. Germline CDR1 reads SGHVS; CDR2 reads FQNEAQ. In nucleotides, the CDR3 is TGTGCCAGCAGCTTAAATGGGGAATCCTACAATGAGCAGTTCTTC. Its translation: CASSLNGESYNEQFF.

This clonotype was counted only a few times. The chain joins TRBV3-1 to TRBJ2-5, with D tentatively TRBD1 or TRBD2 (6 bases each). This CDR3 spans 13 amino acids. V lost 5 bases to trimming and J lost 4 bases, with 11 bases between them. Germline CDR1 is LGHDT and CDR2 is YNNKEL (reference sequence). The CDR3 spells CASSSGAGETQYF. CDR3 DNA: TGTGCCAGCAGCTCGGGGGCTGGAGAGACCCAGTACTTC.

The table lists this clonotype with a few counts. CDR3 amino acids: CSAPGQGTTDTQYF. CDR3 bases: TGCAGTGCTCCGGGACAGGGTACAACAGATACGCAGTATTTT. The chain uses TRBV20-1 and TRBJ2-3; TRBD1 matches 9 bases. The V gene end was trimmed by 5 bases and the J gene end by 3 bases; junction bases not matched to a gene: 6. Germline loops: CDR1 DFQATT, CDR2 SNEGSKA (reference sequence). This CDR3 contains 14 residues.

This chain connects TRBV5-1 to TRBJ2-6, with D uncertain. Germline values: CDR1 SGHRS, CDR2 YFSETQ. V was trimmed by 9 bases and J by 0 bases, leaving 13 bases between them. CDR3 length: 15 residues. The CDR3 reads CATKLGISGANVLTF. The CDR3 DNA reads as TGCGCCACCAAGCTTGGCATCTCTGGGGCCAACGTCCTGACTTTC.

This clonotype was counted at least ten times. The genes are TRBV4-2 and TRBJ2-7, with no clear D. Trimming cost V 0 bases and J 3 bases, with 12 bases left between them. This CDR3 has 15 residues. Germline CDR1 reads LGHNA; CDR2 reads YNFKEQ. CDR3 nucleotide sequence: TGTGCCAGCAGCCAAGATACCTACACGCACTACGAGCAGTACTTC. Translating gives CASSQDTYTHYEQYF.

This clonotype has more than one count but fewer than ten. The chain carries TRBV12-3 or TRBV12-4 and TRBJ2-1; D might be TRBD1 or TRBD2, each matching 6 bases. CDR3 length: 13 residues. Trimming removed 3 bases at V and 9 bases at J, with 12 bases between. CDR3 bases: TGTGCCAGCAGTTTGAGGGGGGCCCTTGAGCAGTTCTTC. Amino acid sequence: CASSLRGALEQFF.

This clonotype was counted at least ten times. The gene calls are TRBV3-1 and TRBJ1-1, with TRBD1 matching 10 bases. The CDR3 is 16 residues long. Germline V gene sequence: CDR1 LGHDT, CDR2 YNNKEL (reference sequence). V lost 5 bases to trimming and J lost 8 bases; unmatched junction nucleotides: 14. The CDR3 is CASSFQPGQGSPEAFF. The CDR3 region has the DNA TGTGCCAGCAGCTTCCAACCGGGACAGGGGTCACCGGAAGCTTTCTTT. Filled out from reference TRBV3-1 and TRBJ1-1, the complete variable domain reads DTAVSQTPKYLVTQMGNDKSIKCEQNLGHDTMYWYKQDSKKFLKIMFSYNNKELIINETVPNRFSPKSPDKAHLNLHINSLELGDSAVYFCASSFQPGQGSPEAFFGQGTRLTVV.

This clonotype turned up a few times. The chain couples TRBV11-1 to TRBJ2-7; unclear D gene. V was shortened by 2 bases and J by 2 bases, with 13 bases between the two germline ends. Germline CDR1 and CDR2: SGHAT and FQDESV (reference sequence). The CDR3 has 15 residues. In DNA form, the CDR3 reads TGTGCCAGCAGCTTATCTACGGATCCTGCCTACGAGCAGTACTTC. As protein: CASSLSTDPAYEQYF.

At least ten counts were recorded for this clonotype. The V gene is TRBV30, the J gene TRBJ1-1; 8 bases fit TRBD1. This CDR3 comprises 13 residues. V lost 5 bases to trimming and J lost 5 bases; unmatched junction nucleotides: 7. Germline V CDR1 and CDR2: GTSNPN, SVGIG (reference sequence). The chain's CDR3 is CAWGQGMTTEAFF. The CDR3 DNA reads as TGTGCCTGGGGACAGGGAATGACAACTGAAGCTTTCTTT.

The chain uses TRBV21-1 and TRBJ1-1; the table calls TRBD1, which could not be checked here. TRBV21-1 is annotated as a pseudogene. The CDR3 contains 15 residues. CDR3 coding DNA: TGTGCCAGCAGCCTTGGACAGGGAGGGAGCACTGAAGCTTTCTTT. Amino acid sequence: CASSLGQGGSTEAFF.

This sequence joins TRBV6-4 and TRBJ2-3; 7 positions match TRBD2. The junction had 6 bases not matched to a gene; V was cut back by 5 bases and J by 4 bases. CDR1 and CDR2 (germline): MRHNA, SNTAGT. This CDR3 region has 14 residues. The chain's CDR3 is CASSLEREADTQYF. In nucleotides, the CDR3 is TGTGCCAGCAGTTTGGAACGGGAGGCAGATACGCAGTATTTT.